This T cell receptor (beta chain) was documented in a study of blood T cell repertoires in COVID-19. Across the whole study: Sample material is recorded as cDNA or gDNA derived from T cells, B-cell-depleted T cells, or PBMCs.

In the original analysis: Nucleated cell counts were estimated from reference gene primer amplification. Produced via immunoSEQ multiplex PCR; TCRdb's table is partial and in-frame only. The DNA was the basis for D and trimming; V, J and clone size are from that table. The sample contains some 42,000 clones, 85% of which appear only once. The CDR3 extends over 16 amino acids. Trimming shortened V by 0 bases and J by 0 bases, and 14 bases separated the two germline ends. CDR1 is GTSNPN and CDR2 is SVGIG in the germline V gene (reference sequence). This receptor was obtained from a man aged 50-59 years with active COVID-19. The chain is built from TRBV30 and TRBJ1-1; possibly TRBD1 for D (6 bases). The sample taken for sequencing was peripheral blood. The CDR3 loop reads CAWSVRQGPMNTEAFF. The CDR3 DNA sequence: TGTGCCTGGAGTGTAAGGCAGGGGCCCATGAACACTGAAGCTTTCTTT.